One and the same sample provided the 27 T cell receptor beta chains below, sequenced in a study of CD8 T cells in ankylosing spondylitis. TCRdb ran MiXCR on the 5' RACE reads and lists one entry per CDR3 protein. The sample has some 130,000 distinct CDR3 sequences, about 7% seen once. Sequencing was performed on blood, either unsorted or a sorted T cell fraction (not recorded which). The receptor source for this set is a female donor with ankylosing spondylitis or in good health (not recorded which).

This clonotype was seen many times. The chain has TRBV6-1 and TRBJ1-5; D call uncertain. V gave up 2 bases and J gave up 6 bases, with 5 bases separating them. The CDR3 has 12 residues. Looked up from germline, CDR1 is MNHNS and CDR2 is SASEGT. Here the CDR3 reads CASSERSQPQHF. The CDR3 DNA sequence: TGTGCCAGCAGTGAAAGGAGTCAGCCCCAGCATTTT.

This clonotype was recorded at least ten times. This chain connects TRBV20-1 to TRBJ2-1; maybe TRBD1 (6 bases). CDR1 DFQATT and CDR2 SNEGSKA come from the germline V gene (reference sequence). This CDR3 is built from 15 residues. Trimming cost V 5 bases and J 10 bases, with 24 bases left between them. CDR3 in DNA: TGCAGTGCTTTGTTCCGGACAGCTACGATGTGGGAGCAGTTCTTC. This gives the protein CSALFRTATMWEQFF.

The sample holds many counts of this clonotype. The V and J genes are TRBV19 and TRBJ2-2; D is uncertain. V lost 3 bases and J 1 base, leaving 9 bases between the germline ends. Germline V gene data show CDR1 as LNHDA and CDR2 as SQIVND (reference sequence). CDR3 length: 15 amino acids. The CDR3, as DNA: TGTGCCAGTAGTATCAGGCGGTTGAACACCGGGGAGCTGTTTTTT. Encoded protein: CASSIRRLNTGELFF.

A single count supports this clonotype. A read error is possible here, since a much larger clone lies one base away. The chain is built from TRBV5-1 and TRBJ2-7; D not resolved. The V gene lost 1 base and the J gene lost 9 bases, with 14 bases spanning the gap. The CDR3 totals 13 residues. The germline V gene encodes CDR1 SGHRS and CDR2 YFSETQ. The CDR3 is CASSLYELSAQYF. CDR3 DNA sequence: TGCGCCAGCAGCTTGTACGAGCTATCCGCGCAGTACTTC.

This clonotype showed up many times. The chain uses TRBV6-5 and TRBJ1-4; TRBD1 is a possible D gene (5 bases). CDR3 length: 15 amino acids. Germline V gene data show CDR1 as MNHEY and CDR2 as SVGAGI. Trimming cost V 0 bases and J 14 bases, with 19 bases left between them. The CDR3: CASSYSGLQALVLFF. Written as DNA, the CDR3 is TGTGCCAGCAGTTACTCGGGACTACAAGCTTTAGTGCTGTTTTTT.

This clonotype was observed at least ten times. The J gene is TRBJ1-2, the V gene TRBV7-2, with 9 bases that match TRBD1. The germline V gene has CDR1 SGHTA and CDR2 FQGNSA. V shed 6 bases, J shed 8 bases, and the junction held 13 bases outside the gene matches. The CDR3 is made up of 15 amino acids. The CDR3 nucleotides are TGTGCCAGCAGTCCACCGGGACAGGGATCGGTCGGCTACACCTTC. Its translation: CASSPPGQGSVGYTF.

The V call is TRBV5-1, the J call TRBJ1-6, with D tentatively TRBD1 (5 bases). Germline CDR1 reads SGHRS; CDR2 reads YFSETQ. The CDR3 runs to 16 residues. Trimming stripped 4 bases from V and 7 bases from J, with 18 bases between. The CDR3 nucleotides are TGCGCCAGCAGCCCCGCTCCGGGACCGAAAAATTCACCCCTCCACTTT. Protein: CASSPAPGPKNSPLHF.

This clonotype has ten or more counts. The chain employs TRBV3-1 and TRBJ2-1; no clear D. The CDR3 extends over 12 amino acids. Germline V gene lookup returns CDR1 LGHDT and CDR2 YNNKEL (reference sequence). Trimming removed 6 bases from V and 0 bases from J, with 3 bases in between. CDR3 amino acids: CASSFSYNEQFF. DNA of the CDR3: TGTGCCAGCAGTTTCTCCTACAATGAGCAGTTCTTC.

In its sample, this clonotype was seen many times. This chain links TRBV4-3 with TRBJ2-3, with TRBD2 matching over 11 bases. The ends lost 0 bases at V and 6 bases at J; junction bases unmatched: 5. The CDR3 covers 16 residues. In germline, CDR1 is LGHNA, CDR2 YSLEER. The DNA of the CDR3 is TGCGCCAGCAGCCAAGAACCCACTAGCGGGGGTGATACGCAGTATTTT. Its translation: CASSQEPTSGGDTQYF.

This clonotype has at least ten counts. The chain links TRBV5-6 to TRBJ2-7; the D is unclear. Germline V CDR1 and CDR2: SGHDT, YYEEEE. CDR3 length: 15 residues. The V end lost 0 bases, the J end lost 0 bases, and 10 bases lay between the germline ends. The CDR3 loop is CASSLDPRSSYEQYF. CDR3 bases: TGTGCCAGCAGCTTGGACCCTAGGAGCTCCTACGAGCAGTACTTC.

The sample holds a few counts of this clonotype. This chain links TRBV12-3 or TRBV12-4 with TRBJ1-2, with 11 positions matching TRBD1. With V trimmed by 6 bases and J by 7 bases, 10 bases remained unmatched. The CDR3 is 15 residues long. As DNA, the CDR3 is TGTGCCAGCAGCCGACCCGGACAGGGGGCTCTTGGCTACACCTTC. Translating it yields CASSRPGQGALGYTF.

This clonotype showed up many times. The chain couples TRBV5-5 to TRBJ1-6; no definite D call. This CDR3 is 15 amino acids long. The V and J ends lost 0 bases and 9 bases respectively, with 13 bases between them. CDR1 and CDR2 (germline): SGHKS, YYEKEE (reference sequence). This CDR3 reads CASSLDRQVSSPLHF. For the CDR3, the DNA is TGTGCCAGCAGCTTGGATCGGCAGGTTTCTTCACCCCTCCACTTT.

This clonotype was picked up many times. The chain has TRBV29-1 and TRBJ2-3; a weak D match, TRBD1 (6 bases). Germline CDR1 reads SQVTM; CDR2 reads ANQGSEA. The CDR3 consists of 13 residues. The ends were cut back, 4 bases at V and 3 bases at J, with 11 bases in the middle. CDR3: CSVVRGSTDTQYF. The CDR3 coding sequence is TGCAGCGTTGTCAGGGGTTCTACAGATACGCAGTATTTT.

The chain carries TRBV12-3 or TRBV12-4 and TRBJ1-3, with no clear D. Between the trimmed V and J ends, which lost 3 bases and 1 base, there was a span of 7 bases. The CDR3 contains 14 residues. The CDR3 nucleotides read TGTGCCAGCAGTTTTTCTCAGTCTGGAAACACCATATATTTT. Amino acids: CASSFSQSGNTIYF.

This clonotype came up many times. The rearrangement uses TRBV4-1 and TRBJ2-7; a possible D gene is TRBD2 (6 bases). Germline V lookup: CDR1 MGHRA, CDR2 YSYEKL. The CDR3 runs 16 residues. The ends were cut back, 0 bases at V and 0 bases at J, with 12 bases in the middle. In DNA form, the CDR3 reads TGCGCCAGCAGCCAAGAAAGTAGCGGACGCTCCTACGAGCAGTACTTC. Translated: CASSQESSGRSYEQYF.

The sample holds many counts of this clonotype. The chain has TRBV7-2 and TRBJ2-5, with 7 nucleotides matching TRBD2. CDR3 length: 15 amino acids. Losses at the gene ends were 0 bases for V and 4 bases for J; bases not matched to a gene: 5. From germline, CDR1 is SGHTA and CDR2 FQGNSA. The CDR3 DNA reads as TGTGCCAGCAGCTTAGCTGTGACTAGCCCAGAGACCCAGTACTTC. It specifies CASSLAVTSPETQYF.

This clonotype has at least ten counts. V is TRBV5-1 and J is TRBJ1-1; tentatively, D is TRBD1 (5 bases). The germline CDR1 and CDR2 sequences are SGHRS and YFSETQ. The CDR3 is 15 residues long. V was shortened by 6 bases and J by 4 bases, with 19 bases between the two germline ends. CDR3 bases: TGCGCCAGCAAAGGCTCAGGGAGAACGGGCACTGAAGCTTTCTTT. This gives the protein CASKGSGRTGTEAFF. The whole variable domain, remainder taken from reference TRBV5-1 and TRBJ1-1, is KAGVTQTPRYLIKTRGQQVTLSCSPISGHRSVSWYQQTPGQGLQFLFEYFSETQRNKGNFPGRFSGRQFSNSRSEMNVSTLELGDSALYLCASKGSGRTGTEAFFGQGTRLTVV.

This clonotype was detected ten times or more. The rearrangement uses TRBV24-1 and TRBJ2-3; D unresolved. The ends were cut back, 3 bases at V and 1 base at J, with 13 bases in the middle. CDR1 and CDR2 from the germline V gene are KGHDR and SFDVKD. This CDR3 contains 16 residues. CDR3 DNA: TGTGCCACCAGTGATCCGACTGAACTCGGCACAGATACGCAGTATTTT. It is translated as CATSDPTELGTDTQYF.

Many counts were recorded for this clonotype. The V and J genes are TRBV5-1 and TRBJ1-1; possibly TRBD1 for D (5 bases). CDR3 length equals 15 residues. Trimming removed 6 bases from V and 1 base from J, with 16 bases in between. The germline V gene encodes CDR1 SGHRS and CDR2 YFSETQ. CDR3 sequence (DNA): TGCGCCAGCATCCCGTCTGGGGGGTCGAACACTGAAGCTTTCTTT. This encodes CASIPSGGSNTEAFF.

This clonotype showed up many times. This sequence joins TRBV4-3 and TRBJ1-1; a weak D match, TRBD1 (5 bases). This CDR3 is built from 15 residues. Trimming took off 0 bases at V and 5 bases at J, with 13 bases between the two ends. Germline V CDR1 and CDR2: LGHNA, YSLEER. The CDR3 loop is CASSQDTGVETEAFF. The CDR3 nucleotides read TGCGCCAGCAGCCAAGATACGGGGGTGGAAACTGAAGCTTTCTTT.

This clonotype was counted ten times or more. The CDR3 region is CASSLAGAWNNSPLHF. The CDR3 DNA reads TGCGCCAGCAGCTTGGCAGGGGCCTGGAATAATTCACCCCTCCACTTT. V and J are TRBV5-1 and TRBJ1-6; TRBD1 is a possible D gene (6 bases). The V end was cut by 0 bases, the J end by 5 bases, with 12 bases between. This CDR3 is 16 amino acids long. Per the germline V gene, CDR1 is SGHRS and CDR2 is YFSETQ.

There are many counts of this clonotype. DNA of the CDR3: TGTGCCAGCAGCCTGCCTGGTTACGAGCAGTACTTC. Residues: CASSLPGYEQYF. The chain links TRBV3-1 to TRBJ2-7; unclear D gene. CDR3 length: 12 residues. Germline-derived CDR1 and CDR2 are LGHDT and YNNKEL (reference sequence). V was pared by 4 bases and J by 4 bases, with 8 bases between.

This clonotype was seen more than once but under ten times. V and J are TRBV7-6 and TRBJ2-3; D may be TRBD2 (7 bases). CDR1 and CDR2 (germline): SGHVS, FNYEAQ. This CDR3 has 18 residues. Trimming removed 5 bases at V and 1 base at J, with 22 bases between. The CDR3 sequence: CASSDTPQEGGGTDTQYF. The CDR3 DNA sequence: TGTGCCAGCAGCGACACACCACAGGAGGGGGGGGGCACAGATACGCAGTATTTT.

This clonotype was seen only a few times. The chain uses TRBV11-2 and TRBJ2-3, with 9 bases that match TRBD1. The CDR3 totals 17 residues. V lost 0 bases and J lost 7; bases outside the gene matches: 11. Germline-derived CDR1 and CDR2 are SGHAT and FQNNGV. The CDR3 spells CASSLEGGGQGMNTQYF. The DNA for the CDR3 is TGTGCCAGCAGCTTAGAGGGGGGAGGACAGGGGATGAATACGCAGTATTTT.

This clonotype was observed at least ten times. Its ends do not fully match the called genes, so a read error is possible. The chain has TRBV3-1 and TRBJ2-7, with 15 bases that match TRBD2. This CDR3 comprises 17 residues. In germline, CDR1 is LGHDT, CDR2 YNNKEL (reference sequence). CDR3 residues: CATSRGLAGGRSHEQYF. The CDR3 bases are TGTGCCACCAGCCGGGGACTAGCGGGGGGCCGGTCCCACGAGCAGTACTTC.

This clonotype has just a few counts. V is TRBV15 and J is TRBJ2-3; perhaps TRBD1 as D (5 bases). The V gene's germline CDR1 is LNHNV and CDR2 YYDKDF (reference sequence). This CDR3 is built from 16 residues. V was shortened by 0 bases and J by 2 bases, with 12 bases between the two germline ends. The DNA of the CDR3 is TGTGCCACCAGCAGAGAGGGGCAGTCATTCACAGATACGCAGTATTTT. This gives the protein CATSREGQSFTDTQYF.

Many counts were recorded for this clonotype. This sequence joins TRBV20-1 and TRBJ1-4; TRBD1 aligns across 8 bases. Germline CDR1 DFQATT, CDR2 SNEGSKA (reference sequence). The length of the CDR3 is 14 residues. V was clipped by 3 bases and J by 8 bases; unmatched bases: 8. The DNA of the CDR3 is TGCAGTGCTAGCCCCCCCACAGGGGGGGAAAAACTGTTTTTT. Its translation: CSASPPTGGEKLFF.